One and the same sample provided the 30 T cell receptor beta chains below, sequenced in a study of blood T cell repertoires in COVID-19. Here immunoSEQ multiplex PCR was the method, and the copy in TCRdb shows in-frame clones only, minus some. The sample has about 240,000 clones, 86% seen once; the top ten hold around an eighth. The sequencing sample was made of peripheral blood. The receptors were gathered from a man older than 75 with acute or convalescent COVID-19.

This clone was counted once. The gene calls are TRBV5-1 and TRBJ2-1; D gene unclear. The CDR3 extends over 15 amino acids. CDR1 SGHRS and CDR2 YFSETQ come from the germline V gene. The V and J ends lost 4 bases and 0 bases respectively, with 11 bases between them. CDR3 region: CASSPTGSSYNEQFF. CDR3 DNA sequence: TGCGCCAGCAGCCCGACTGGAAGCTCCTACAATGAGCAGTTCTTC.

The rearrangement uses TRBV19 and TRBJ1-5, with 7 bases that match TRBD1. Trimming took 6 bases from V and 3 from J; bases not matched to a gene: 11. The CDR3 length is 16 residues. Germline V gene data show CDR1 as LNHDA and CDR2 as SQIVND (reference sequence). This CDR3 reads CASSPLTGRSNQPQHF. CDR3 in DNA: TGTGCCAGTAGCCCTCTGACAGGGAGGTCCAATCAGCCCCAGCATTTT. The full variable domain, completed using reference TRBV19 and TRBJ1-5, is DGGITQSPKYLFRKEGQNVTLSCEQNLNHDAMYWYRQDPGQGLRLIYYSQIVNDFQKGDIAEGYSVSREKKESFPLTVTSAQKNPTAFYLCASSPLTGRSNQPQHFGDGTRLSIL.

The CDR3 DNA reads TGTGCCAGCAGCAGGGACATCTACTATGGCTACACCTTC. Translated, it gives CASSRDIYYGYTF. The chain joins TRBV14 to TRBJ1-2; weak D call: TRBD1 (6 bases). V lost 5 bases and J lost 3, with 10 bases in between. The CDR3 runs to 13 residues. The germline V gene encodes CDR1 SGHDN and CDR2 FVKESK.

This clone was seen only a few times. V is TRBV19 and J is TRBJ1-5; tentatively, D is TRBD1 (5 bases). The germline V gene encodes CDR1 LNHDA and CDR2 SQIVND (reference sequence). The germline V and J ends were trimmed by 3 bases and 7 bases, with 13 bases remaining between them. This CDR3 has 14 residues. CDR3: CASSIKGDRQPQHF. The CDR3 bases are TGTGCCAGTAGTATTAAAGGGGATCGACAGCCCCAGCATTTT. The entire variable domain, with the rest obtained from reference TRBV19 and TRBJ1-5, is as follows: DGGITQSPKYLFRKEGQNVTLSCEQNLNHDAMYWYRQDPGQGLRLIYYSQIVNDFQKGDIAEGYSVSREKKESFPLTVTSAQKNPTAFYLCASSIKGDRQPQHFGDGTRLSIL.

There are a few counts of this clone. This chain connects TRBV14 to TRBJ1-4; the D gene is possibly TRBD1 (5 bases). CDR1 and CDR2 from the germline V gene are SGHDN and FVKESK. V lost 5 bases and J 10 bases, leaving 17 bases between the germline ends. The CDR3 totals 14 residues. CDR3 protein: CASSTTTAGGKLFF. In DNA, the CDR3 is TGTGCCAGCAGCACTACGACAGCCGGCGGAAAACTGTTTTTT.

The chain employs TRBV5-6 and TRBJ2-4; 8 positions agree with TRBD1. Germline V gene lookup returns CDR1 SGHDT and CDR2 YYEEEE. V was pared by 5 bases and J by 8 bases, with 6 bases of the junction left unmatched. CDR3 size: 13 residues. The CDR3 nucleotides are TGTGCCAGCAGTTCTTACAGGGGGGACATTCAGTACTTC. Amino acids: CASSSYRGDIQYF.

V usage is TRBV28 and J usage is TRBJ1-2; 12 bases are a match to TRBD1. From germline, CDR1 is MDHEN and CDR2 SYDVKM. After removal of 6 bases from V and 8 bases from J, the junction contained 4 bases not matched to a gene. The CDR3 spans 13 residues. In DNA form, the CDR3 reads TGTGCCAGCAGCGCCGGGACAGGGGGCGGCTACACCTTC. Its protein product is CASSAGTGGGYTF.

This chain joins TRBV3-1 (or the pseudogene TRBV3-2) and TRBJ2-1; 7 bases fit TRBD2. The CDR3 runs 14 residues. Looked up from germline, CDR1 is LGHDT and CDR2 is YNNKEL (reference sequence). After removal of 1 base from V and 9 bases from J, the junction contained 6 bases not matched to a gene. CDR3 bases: TGTGCCAGCAGCCAAGTTGCGGGAGCGGGTGAGCAGTTCTTC. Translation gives CASSQVAGAGEQFF.

Here the CDR3 DNA reads TGTGCCAGCAGTTACTCGATCGGAGGATACGAGCAGTACTTC. Encoded protein: CASSYSIGGYEQYF. The chain has TRBV6-2 or TRBV6-3 and TRBJ2-7; perhaps TRBD2 as D (5 bases). The germline gives CDR1 MNHEY, CDR2 SVGEGT. Trimming took off 0 bases at V and 4 bases at J, with 10 bases between the two ends. This CDR3 region has 14 residues.

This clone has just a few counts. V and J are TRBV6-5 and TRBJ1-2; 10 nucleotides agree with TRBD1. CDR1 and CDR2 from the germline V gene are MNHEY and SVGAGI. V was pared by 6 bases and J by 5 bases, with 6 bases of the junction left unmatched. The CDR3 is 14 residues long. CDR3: CASRRRDRGYGYTF. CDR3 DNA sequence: TGTGCCAGCAGAAGGAGGGACAGGGGATATGGCTACACCTTC.

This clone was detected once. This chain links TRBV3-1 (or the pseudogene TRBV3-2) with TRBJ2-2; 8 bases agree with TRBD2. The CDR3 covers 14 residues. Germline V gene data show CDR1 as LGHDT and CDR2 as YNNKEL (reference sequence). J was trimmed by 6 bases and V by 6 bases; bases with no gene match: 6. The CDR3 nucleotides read TGTGCCAGCAGGGCTAGCGGGTACCCCGGGGAGCTGTTTTTT. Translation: CASRASGYPGELFF.

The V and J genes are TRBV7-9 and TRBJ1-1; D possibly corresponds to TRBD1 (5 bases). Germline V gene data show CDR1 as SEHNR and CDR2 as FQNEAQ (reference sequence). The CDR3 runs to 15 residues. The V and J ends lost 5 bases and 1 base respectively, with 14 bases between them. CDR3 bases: TGTGCCAGCAGCGAAAGCAGGGCCGGGAACACTGAAGCTTTCTTT. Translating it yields CASSESRAGNTEAFF. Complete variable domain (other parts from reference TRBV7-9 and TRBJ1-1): DTGVSQNPRHKITKRGQNVTFRCDPISEHNRLYWYRQTLGQGPEFLTYFQNEAQLEKSRLLSDRFSAERPKGSFSTLEIQRTEQGDSAMYLCASSESRAGNTEAFFGQGTRLTVV.

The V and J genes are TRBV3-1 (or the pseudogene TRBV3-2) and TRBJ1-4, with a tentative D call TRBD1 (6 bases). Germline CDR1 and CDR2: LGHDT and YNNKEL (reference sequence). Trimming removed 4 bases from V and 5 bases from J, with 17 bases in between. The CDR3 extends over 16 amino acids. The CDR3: CASSRHGGGGNEKLFF. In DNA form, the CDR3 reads TGTGCCAGCAGCCGTCACGGAGGGGGAGGGAATGAAAAACTGTTTTTT.

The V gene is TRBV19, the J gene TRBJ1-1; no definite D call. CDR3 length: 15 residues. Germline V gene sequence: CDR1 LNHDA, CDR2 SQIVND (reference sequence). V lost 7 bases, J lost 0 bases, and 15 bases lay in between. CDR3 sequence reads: CASTINGRLNTEAFF. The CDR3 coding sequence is TGTGCCAGTACCATCAATGGGAGACTGAACACTGAAGCTTTCTTT. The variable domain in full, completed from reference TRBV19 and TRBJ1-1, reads DGGITQSPKYLFRKEGQNVTLSCEQNLNHDAMYWYRQDPGQGLRLIYYSQIVNDFQKGDIAEGYSVSREKKESFPLTVTSAQKNPTAFYLCASTINGRLNTEAFFGQGTRLTVV.

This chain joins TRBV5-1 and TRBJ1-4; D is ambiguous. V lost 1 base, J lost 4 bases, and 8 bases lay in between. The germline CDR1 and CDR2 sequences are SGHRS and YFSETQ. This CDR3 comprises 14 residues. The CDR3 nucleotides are TGCGCCAGCAGCTTGATCGGGAATAATGAAAAACTGTTTTTT. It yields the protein CASSLIGNNEKLFF.

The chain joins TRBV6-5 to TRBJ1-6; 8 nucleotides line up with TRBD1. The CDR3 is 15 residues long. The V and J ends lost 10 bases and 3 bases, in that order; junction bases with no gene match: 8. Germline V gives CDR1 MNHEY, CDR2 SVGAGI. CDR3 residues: CATGGTPIYNSPLHF. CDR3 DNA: TGTGCCACAGGGGGCACCCCAATCTATAATTCACCCCTCCACTTT.

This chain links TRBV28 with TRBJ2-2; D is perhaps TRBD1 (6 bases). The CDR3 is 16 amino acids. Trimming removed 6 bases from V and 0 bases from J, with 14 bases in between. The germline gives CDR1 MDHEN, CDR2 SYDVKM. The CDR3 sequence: CASSRLGTTNTGELFF. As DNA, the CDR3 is TGTGCCAGCAGCCGGCTGGGGACAACGAACACCGGGGAGCTGTTTTTT.

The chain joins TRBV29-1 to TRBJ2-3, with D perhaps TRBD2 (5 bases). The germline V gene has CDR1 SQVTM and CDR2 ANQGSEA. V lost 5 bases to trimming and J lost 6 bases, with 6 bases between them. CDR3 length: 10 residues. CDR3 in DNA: TGCAGCGTTAGGGAGGATACGCAGTATTTT. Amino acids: CSVREDTQYF.

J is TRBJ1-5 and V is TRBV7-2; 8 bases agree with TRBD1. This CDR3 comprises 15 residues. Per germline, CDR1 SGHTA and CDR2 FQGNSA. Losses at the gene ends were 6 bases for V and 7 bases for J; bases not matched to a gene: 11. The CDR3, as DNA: TGTGCCAGCAGTCGAACCCAGGGGGCTGGGCAGCCCCAGCATTTT. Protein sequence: CASSRTQGAGQPQHF. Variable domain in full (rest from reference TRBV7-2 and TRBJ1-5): GAGVSQSPSNKVTEKGKDVELRCDPISGHTALYWYRQSLGQGLEFLIYFQGNSAPDKSGLPSDRFSAERTGGSVSTLTIQRTQQEDSAVYLCASSRTQGAGQPQHFGDGTRLSIL.

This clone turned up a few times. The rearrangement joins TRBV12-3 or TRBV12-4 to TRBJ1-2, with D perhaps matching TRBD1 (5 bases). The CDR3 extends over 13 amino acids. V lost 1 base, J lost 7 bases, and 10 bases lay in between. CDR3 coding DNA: TGTGCCAGCAGTTTAGGACAGTTGGGTGGCTACACCTTC. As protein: CASSLGQLGGYTF.

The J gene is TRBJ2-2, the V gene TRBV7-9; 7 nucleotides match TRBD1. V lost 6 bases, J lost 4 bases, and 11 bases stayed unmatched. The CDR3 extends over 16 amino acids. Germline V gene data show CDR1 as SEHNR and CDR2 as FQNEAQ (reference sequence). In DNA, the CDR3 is TGTGCCAGCAGTCCAGAGTCAGGGGGTCTCACCGGGGAGCTGTTTTTT. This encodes CASSPESGGLTGELFF.

The CDR3, as DNA: TGTGCCAGCAGCGCTACAGGGTATAATTCACCCCTCCACTTT. Amino acids: CASSATGYNSPLHF. The chain joins TRBV7-9 to TRBJ1-6, with D possibly matching TRBD1 (6 bases). CDR1 and CDR2 (germline): SEHNR, FQNEAQ (reference sequence). CDR3 size: 14 residues. The V end lost 5 bases, the J end lost 4 bases, and 9 bases lay between the germline ends.

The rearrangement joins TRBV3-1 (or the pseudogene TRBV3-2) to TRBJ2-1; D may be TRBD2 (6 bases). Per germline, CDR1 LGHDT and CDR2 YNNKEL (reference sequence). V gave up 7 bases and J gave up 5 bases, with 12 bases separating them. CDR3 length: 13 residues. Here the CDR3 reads CASKYSGNNEQFF. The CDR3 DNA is TGTGCCAGCAAATATAGCGGAAACAATGAGCAGTTCTTC.

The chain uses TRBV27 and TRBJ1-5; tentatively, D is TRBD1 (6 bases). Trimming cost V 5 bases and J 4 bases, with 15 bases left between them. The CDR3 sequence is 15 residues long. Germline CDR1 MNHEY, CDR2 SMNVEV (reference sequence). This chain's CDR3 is CASSTNYRVNQPQHF. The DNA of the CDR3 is TGTGCCAGCAGTACGAATTACAGGGTAAATCAGCCCCAGCATTTT.

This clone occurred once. The CDR3 DNA reads as TGCGCCAGCAGCCCCAGCGGGGGGGCACAATATTTT. Its translation: CASSPSGGAQYF. J is TRBJ2-3 and V is TRBV4-3; 10 positions match TRBD2. V lost 4 bases and J lost 15; bases outside the gene matches: 7. This CDR3 has 12 residues. Looked up from germline, CDR1 is LGHNA and CDR2 is YSLEER.

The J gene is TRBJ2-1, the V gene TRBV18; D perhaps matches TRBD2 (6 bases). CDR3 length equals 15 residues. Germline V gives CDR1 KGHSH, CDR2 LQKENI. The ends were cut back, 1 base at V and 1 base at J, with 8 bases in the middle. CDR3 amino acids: CASSPLAESYNEQFF. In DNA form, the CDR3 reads TGTGCCAGCTCACCACTAGCGGAATCCTACAATGAGCAGTTCTTC.

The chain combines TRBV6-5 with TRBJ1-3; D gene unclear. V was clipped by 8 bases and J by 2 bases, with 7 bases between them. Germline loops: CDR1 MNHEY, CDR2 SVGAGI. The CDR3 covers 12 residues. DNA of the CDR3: TGTGCCAGCGGGAGGGCTGGAAACACCATATATTTT. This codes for CASGRAGNTIYF.

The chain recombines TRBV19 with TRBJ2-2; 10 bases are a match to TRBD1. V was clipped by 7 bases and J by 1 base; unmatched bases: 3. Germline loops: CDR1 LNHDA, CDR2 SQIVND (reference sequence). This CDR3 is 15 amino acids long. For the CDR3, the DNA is TGTGCCAGTAACCGGGACAGGGGGAACACCGGGGAGCTGTTTTTT. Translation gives CASNRDRGNTGELFF.

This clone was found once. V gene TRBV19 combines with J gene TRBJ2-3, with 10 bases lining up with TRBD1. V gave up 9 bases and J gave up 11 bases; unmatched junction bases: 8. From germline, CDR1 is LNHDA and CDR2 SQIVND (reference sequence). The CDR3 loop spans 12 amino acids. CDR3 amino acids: CASRGQGTVQYF. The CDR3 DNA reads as TGTGCCAGCAGGGGACAGGGGACAGTGCAGTATTTT.

The CDR3 reads CASRRTGQGGWGYTF. The CDR3 nucleotides read TGTGCCAGCAGGCGGACCGGCCAGGGTGGTTGGGGCTACACCTTC. The chain joins TRBV7-2 to TRBJ1-2; TRBD1 is a possible D gene (5 bases). Trimming stripped 6 bases from V and 8 bases from J, with 22 bases between. This CDR3 spans 15 amino acids. In germline, CDR1 is SGHTA, CDR2 FQGNSA.